Presented here are 14 T cell receptor beta chains from one specimen sequenced in a study of shared clonotypes between healthy human individuals. Positively selected for CCR7, the CD45RO-negative cells used as naive CD8 cells excluded terminally differentiated effector memory CD45RA+ cells. Assay: immunoSEQ multiplex PCR; the TCRdb copy retains only in-frame clones and omits some. Of a few million clones in the sample, 90% to 95% were seen once. Sequenced input: naive CD8+ T cells from PBMCs. The receptors were gathered from a man aged 18-30 years in good health. Some clones in this sample may be carry-over from other donors' samples.

V is TRBV5-1 and J is TRBJ1-2; D ambiguous. The CDR3 is 14 residues long. Trimming shortened V by 7 bases and J by 1 base, and 14 bases separated the two germline ends. CDR1 is SGHRS and CDR2 is YFSETQ in the germline V gene. In DNA form, the CDR3 reads TGCGCCAGCGCGGGCTCAAAGGGTAACTATGGCTACACCTTC. Its translation is CASAGSKGNYGYTF.

This clone was counted once. This chain connects TRBV6-6 to TRBJ1-1; no clear D gene. The length of the CDR3 is 12 residues. Looked up from germline, CDR1 is MNHNY and CDR2 is SVGAGI (reference sequence). V gave up 10 bases and J gave up 6 bases, with 15 bases separating them. This chain's CDR3 is CATTFLGAEAFF. The CDR3 nucleotides read TGTGCCACCACATTCTTGGGCGCTGAAGCTTTCTTT.

This rearrangement joins TRBV28 to TRBJ1-4; tentative D call: TRBD1 (6 bases). The CDR3 loop spans 15 amino acids. Germline assignment: CDR1 MDHEN and CDR2 SYDVKM. The ends were cut back, 7 bases at V and 7 bases at J, with 19 bases in the middle. In DNA, the CDR3 is TGTGCCAGCACCCCTGGGGGGGCGTACGGTGAAAAACTGTTTTTT. Its protein product is CASTPGGAYGEKLFF.

This chain links TRBV19 with TRBJ1-5; 7 bases are shared with TRBD1. V lost 6 bases and J lost 1; bases outside the gene matches: 12. Germline V gene sequence: CDR1 LNHDA, CDR2 SQIVND (reference sequence). CDR3 length: 17 residues. The CDR3 loop is CASSLTLRDSSNQPQHF. CDR3 DNA sequence: TGTGCCAGTAGCCTAACCCTCCGGGACAGCAGCAATCAGCCCCAGCATTTT.

The chain uses TRBV6-5 and TRBJ1-1, with D possibly matching TRBD1 (5 bases). This CDR3 has 15 amino acids. Between the trimmed V and J ends, which lost 6 bases and 0 bases, there was a span of 14 bases. Germline V gene data show CDR1 as MNHEY and CDR2 as SVGAGI. This CDR3 is CASRGNRIMNTEAFF. In DNA, the CDR3 is TGTGCCAGCAGGGGGAACAGGATCATGAACACTGAAGCTTTCTTT.

In this sample, this clone turned up a few times. The sample contains more than one DNA sequence encoding this CDR3. V and J are TRBV29-1 and TRBJ2-5; D ambiguous. Deletions cut 4 bases from V and 5 bases from J, with 5 bases between. Germline values: CDR1 SQVTM, CDR2 ANQGSEA. The CDR3 is 10 residues long. The DNA of the CDR3 is TGCAGCGTTGTTGGGGAGACCCAGTACTTC. Encoded protein: CSVVGETQYF.

The chain carries TRBV7-3 and TRBJ2-6, with D perhaps TRBD1 or TRBD2 (6 bases each). The CDR3 runs 17 residues. Trimming removed 5 bases from V and 2 bases from J, with 16 bases in between. Germline V gene data show CDR1 as SGHTA and CDR2 as FQGTGA. CDR3 region: CASSLLVGGTGANVLTF. The CDR3 DNA follows: TGTGCCAGCAGCCTATTGGTCGGGGGCACTGGGGCCAACGTCCTGACTTTC.

The genes are TRBV6-6 and TRBJ1-2; 7 nucleotides agree with TRBD1. This CDR3 is 15 amino acids long. CDR1 and CDR2 (germline): MNHNY, SVGAGI (reference sequence). V shed 2 bases and J 10 bases; nucleotides not matched to a gene: 13. As DNA, the CDR3 is TGTGCCAGCAGTTACGGGGCAGGGGGATACGATGACTACACCTTC. Amino acids: CASSYGAGGYDDYTF.

The CDR3 here is CASRPGGGIYNEQFF. The CDR3 DNA sequence: TGCGCCAGCCGCCCAGGGGGCGGCATTTACAATGAGCAGTTCTTC. The chain has TRBV4-1 and TRBJ2-1; 8 bases are shared with TRBD1. Germline CDR1 is MGHRA and CDR2 is YSYEKL. The CDR3 has 15 residues. The trim removed 8 bases at V and 4 bases at J, leaving 10 bases unmatched.

The genes are TRBV6-1 and TRBJ1-1; D gene ambiguous. The CDR3 has 14 residues. V was trimmed by 3 bases and J by 3 bases, leaving 11 bases between them. Germline V CDR1 and CDR2: MNHNS, SASEGT. The DNA of the CDR3 is TGTGCCAGCAGTGATCTGCACCCCGACACTGAAGCTTTCTTT. It is translated as CASSDLHPDTEAFF.

The rearrangement uses TRBV13 and TRBJ2-7, with D possibly TRBD2 on 5 matching bases. V lost 2 bases, J lost 9 bases, and 17 bases lay in between. This CDR3 comprises 14 residues. Germline CDR1 is PRHDT and CDR2 is FYEKMQ (reference sequence). DNA of the CDR3: TGTGCCAGCAGCTTACGAAGCGGTTCTCATCCGCAGTACTTC. Translated: CASSLRSGSHPQYF. The entire variable domain, with the rest obtained from reference TRBV13 and TRBJ2-7, is as follows: AAGVIQSPRHLIKEKRETATLKCYPIPRHDTVYWYQQGPGQDPQFLISFYEKMQSDKGSIPDRFSAQQFSDYHSELNMSSLELGDSALYFCASSLRSGSHPQYFGPGTRLTVT.

The gene calls are TRBV7-9 and TRBJ2-3, with TRBD1 identical over 9 bases. CDR1 is SEHNR and CDR2 is FQNEAQ in the germline V gene (reference sequence). The CDR3 covers 17 residues. V was pared by 6 bases and J by 4 bases, with 14 bases of the junction left unmatched. The CDR3 is CASSHIPGQGLADTQYF. Written as DNA, the CDR3 is TGTGCCAGCAGTCATATCCCGGGACAGGGTCTAGCAGATACGCAGTATTTT.

This clone has just one count. CDR3 protein: CASSAIDREVIGYTF. The CDR3 bases are TGTGCCAGCAGTGCCATTGACAGGGAGGTAATAGGCTACACCTTC. The genes are TRBV28 and TRBJ1-2; 7 bases match TRBD1. The CDR3 has 15 amino acids. V shed 5 bases and J 8 bases; nucleotides not matched to a gene: 14. Germline loops: CDR1 MDHEN, CDR2 SYDVKM.

V gene TRBV2 combines with J gene TRBJ2-5; D is unclear. The CDR3 covers 15 residues. Germline assignment: CDR1 SNHLY and CDR2 FYNNEI. V was clipped by 1 base and J by 7 bases, with 16 bases between them. Written as DNA, the CDR3 is TGTGCCAGCAGTGAAGACGGCGACGGCTCGTGGACCCAGTACTTC. Translating gives CASSEDGDGSWTQYF.